A single T cell receptor beta chain is shown here with its context. What antigen it recognizes has not been identified. Per-base qualities were not stored, and no clone one base away is much larger. TCR CDR3 regions were amplified from genomic DNA by multiplex PCR using the deep immunoSEQ assay. For each cell subset, the extracted genomic DNA was distributed evenly across all wells of several immunoSEQ 96-well plates, and each plate served as one replicate. Each replicate PCR for sorted subsets received around 200 ng genomic DNA, equal to roughly 30,000 T cell genomes. Purified libraries were measured with a Qubit 3.0 fluorometer, size-checked on a Bioanalyzer 2100, and measured again with the KAPA Library Quantification kit. Each immunoSEQ 96-well plate was sequenced on its own single-read 150-cycle Illumina NextSeq 550 flow cell. The original methods were these. Because the immunoSEQ output included only junctional sequences and no quality scores, the filtering could not be the same as the filtering used for full-length reads. To assign V/J genes and CDR3, sequences were annotated against IMGT germline references using PyIR, a Python wrapper for IgBLAST v1.9. Any read was removed if the V/J assignment was weak (E-value above 1e-6), the CDR3 was missing, or the read contained stop codons, out-of-frame junctions, or ambiguous translated residues. V3J clonotypes were defined as sequences sharing an identical inferred V gene, J gene, and CDR3 amino acid sequence. To compute the percentage overlap between repertoires, the number of shared unique clonotypes was divided by the size of the smaller repertoire. Three approaches were used to assess repertoire richness: RTK rarefaction, the Chao1 estimator, and Recon v2.1 estimates of unobserved clonotypes. Generation probabilities were computed with OLGA for all TCRbeta clonotypes obtained by the gDNA method from a handful of donors. The table comes from immuneACCESS by way of TCRdb, which keeps in-frame sequences with V and J called. Part of the clones is missing from these tables; in studies checked, under half for an unresolved V gene and the rest for unknown reasons. The V and J calls and the clone size are those of that table, but D and trimming were determined from the DNA. Here the sample has around 1,000,000 clones; about 72% occur a single time. The ten largest clonotypes hold 0.89% of the sample.

The data are from a study of shared clonotypes between healthy human individuals (TCRdb year 2020). Broadly, across the study: The cohort comprised a couple of women and a few men aged 18 to 49 years. For each donor, CD4 naive and CD4 memory were each given three plates, CD8 naive was given two plates, and CD8 memory was given one plate. Blood TCR repertoires of five healthy adults were deeply sequenced to estimate repertoire size and the extent of clonotype sharing between individuals. To increase sequencing depth and limit assay-specific biases, different laboratories used diverse techniques to prepare libraries and sequence TCR repertoires. Each donor's leukapheresis produced roughly between roughly 0.85 and 9.5 billion PBMCs.

The donors were healthy, HIV-negative adults who had no recently reported acute infections or vaccinations. All donors were Caucasian adults living in Nashville, Tennessee, USA. CD4+ T cells were enriched by magnetic negative selection, after which naive cells were positively selected on CD45RA and the negative fraction was taken as the memory subset. Blood was obtained by leukapheresis, after which PBMCs were separated by Ficoll-Histopaque density gradient centrifugation and cryopreserved in liquid nitrogen vapor phase. Analytical flow cytometry was used to check the purity and quantity of each magnetically sorted T cell population. From each sorted fraction, genomic DNA was isolated and quantified by UV absorbance on a Nanodrop 2000c. The paper's findings and limits, for the study overall: Sharing across a few donors was observed for about 5% of naive CD4, over 3% of naive CD8, 2% to 2.5% of memory CD4, and roughly 0.43% of memory CD8 clonotypes. Larger estimated clonotype richness was generally found for naive subsets than for memory subsets. Pairwise subsampling led to the expectation that sequencing depth would affect the degree of clonotype sharing among donors. The small number of donors limited the genetic and exposure-history diversity represented. Rarefaction of sorted-subset datasets indicated incomplete sequencing despite the large sequencing depth. Only blood was sampled, and tissue TCR repertoires likely differ from those in blood. Clonotypes shared by all four sorted-subset donors showed higher generation probabilities than non-shared clonotypes.

The CDR3 measures 11 amino acids from cysteine to phenylalanine. Of the read, only the CDR3 DNA is kept; its 33 bases are in frame from base 1. Sequences DFQATT (CDR1) and SNEGSKA (CDR2) are obtained from the germline V gene (reference sequence). V drops 6 bases and J drops 11 bases, leaving 14 bases in between. This TCR was sampled from a man aged 18 to 29 in good health. Some clones in this sample may be carry-over from other donors' samples. The sequenced sample was memory CD4+ T cells from PBMCs. The cell subset or site label for this specimen denotes: CD45RA-negative fraction. The chain joins TRBV20-1 to TRBJ2-1, with the D gene possibly TRBD1 or TRBD2, each one fitting 5 bases. The DNA sequence is TGCAGTGCGTCTACACCGGGACAGCAGTTCTTC. Translated, it gives CSASTPGQQFF.